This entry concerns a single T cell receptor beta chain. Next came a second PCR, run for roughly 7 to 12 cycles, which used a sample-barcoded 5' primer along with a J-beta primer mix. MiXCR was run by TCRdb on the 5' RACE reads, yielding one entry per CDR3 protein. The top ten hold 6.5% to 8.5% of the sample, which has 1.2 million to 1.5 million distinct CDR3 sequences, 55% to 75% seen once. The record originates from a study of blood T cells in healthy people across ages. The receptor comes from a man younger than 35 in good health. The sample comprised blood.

CDR3 protein: CASTQDRSNQPQHF. The CDR3 coding sequence is TGTGCCAGCACCCAAGACAGGAGCAATCAGCCCCAGCATTTT. J is TRBJ1-5 and V is TRBV6-6, with a tentative D call TRBD1 (6 bases). Germline assignment: CDR1 MNHNY and CDR2 SVGAGI (reference sequence). This CDR3 comprises 14 residues. Trimming took 7 bases from V and 1 from J, leaving 11 bases between them.